These 11 T cell receptor beta chains were all obtained from the same sample, sequenced in a study of blood T cell repertoires in COVID-19. This table comes from immunoSEQ multiplex PCR, and its TCRdb copy is limited to in-frame clones, with some not included. The sample includes 330,000 or so clones, approximately 90% of them seen just once. The sequencing sample was made of peripheral blood. These receptor sequences come from a woman aged 55 to 70 with COVID-19, enrolled during active disease.

V and J are TRBV5-1 and TRBJ2-7, with 12 bases aligning to TRBD2. The V gene's germline CDR1 is SGHRS and CDR2 YFSETQ. This CDR3 comprises 17 residues. Trimming took 4 bases from V and 2 from J; bases not matched to a gene: 10. CDR3 in DNA: TGCGCCAGCAGCCCCCGGACTAGCGGGACTGTCACCTACGAGCAGTACTTC. This sequence encodes CASSPRTSGTVTYEQYF. The variable domain in full, with the rest retrieved from reference TRBV5-1 and TRBJ2-7, is KAGVTQTPRYLIKTRGQQVTLSCSPISGHRSVSWYQQTPGQGLQFLFEYFSETQRNKGNFPGRFSGRQFSNSRSEMNVSTLELGDSALYLCASSPRTSGTVTYEQYFGPGTRLTVT.

The chain couples TRBV7-7 to TRBJ2-5, with D maybe TRBD1 (6 bases). Between the trimmed V and J ends, which lost 6 bases and 1 base, there was a span of 15 bases. Germline CDR1 reads SSHAT; CDR2 reads FNYEAQ (reference sequence). The CDR3 runs 15 residues. The CDR3 spells CASRKGRGSQETQYF. The CDR3 nucleotides are TGTGCCAGCAGGAAAGGCAGGGGCAGCCAAGAGACCCAGTACTTC.

V is TRBV2 and J is TRBJ2-6; D uncertain. V lost 6 bases, J lost 0 bases, and 18 bases lay in between. The CDR3 has 18 amino acids. Germline values: CDR1 SNHLY, CDR2 FYNNEI. The CDR3 protein is CASRSERVEFSGANVLTF. CDR3 DNA sequence: TGTGCCAGCAGAAGTGAGCGCGTTGAATTCTCTGGGGCCAACGTCCTGACTTTC.

The rearrangement links TRBV7-9 to TRBJ2-3; D is ambiguous. This CDR3 region has 18 residues. Trimming left V 3 bases short and J 2 bases short, with 21 bases between. In germline, CDR1 is SEHNR, CDR2 FQNEAQ (reference sequence). The CDR3 nucleotides read TGTGCCAGCAGCTTCTACCCCGGCAGGCTTCTATTCACAGATACGCAGTATTTT. Its protein is CASSFYPGRLLFTDTQYF.

This chain joins TRBV6-1 and TRBJ1-1; D gene uncertain. The V end was cut by 1 base, the J end by 0 bases, with 3 bases between. Germline V gene sequence: CDR1 MNHNS, CDR2 SASEGT. CDR3 size: 13 residues. This CDR3 is CASSEVLNTEAFF. As DNA, the CDR3 is TGTGCCAGCAGTGAAGTCTTGAACACTGAAGCTTTCTTT.

This clone was seen a handful of times. The CDR3 spells CASSYSGRGGTDTQYF. The CDR3 region has the DNA TGTGCCAGCAGTTACTCGGGACGGGGGGGCACAGATACGCAGTATTTT. This sequence joins TRBV6-5 and TRBJ2-3; 7 bases fit TRBD2. V shed 0 bases, J shed 1 base, and the junction held 4 bases outside the gene matches. Germline lookup yields CDR1 MNHEY and CDR2 SVGAGI. This CDR3 is 16 amino acids long.

As regards this clone: Other DNA variants within this sample encode the same CDR3. The gene calls are TRBV18 and TRBJ1-2; TRBD1 matches 7 bases. The CDR3 sequence is 13 residues long. Germline V gives CDR1 KGHSH, CDR2 LQKENI. V was clipped by 6 bases and J by 5 bases; unmatched bases: 6. The CDR3 loop is CASSPDREYGYTF. The CDR3 nucleotides read TGTGCCAGCTCCCCAGACAGGGAGTATGGCTACACCTTC.

The chain carries TRBV18 and TRBJ2-7; 9 nucleotides agree with TRBD1. After removal of 4 bases from V and 4 bases from J, the junction contained 5 bases not matched to a gene. CDR3 length: 14 amino acids. Germline-derived CDR1 and CDR2 are KGHSH and LQKENI. The CDR3 nucleotides are TGTGCCAGCTCACGAGACAGGGGGGGTTACGAGCAGTACTTC. Protein product: CASSRDRGGYEQYF.

The CDR3 nucleotides read TGTGCCAGCAGCCCGTCGACAGGGTCCTACGAGCAGTACTTC. The encoded protein is CASSPSTGSYEQYF. The chain couples TRBV5-4 to TRBJ2-7; 7 bases align to TRBD1. The CDR3 length is 14 residues. With V trimmed by 4 bases and J by 1 base, 5 bases remained unmatched. Germline values: CDR1 SGHNT, CDR2 YYREEE (reference sequence).

V is TRBV5-4 and J is TRBJ2-5; 14 bases fit TRBD2. Germline V gene lookup returns CDR1 SGHNT and CDR2 YYREEE (reference sequence). This CDR3 is 17 amino acids long. V lost 4 bases to trimming and J lost 5 bases; unmatched junction nucleotides: 10. The CDR3 bases are TGTGCCAGCAGCCCTGGGACTAGCGGGGGTACATTGGAGACCCAGTACTTC. Protein sequence: CASSPGTSGGTLETQYF. Looking up the rest from reference TRBV5-4 and TRBJ2-5 gives the full variable domain: ETGVTQSPTHLIKTRGQQVTLRCSSQSGHNTVSWYQQALGQGPQFIFQYYREEENGRGNFPPRFSGLQFPNYSSELNVNALELDDSALYLCASSPGTSGGTLETQYFGPGTRLLVL.

This chain uses TRBV7-6 with TRBJ2-5, with D possibly matching TRBD1 (7 bases). V lost 2 bases and J lost 4, with 11 bases in between. The CDR3 is 14 residues long. CDR1 is SGHVS and CDR2 is FNYEAQ in the germline V gene. The CDR3 region is CASSLRQGGETQYF. CDR3 DNA: TGTGCCAGCAGCTTAAGACAGGGAGGAGAGACCCAGTACTTC.